A selection of T cell receptor beta chains follows, all from one sample in a study of CD8+CD57+ T cells in acquired aplastic anemia. TCRdb independently ran MiXCR on the reads; one entry per CDR3 protein. The sample lists more than 250,000 distinct CDR3 sequences; around 60% were seen once. Sequenced material: sorted CD4+, CD8+, or CD8+CD57+ T cells (not recorded which) from PBMCs. The source of these receptors is a human donor with severe aplastic anemia or a healthy control (not recorded which). The CDR3 runs from the conserved cysteine through the conserved F or W. A D gene is named only where the DNA matches it firmly. Clone size is stated in some rows and not others, as once, few, many or a class when expanded.

>TRBV7-6|NA|TRBJ2-5|NA
TGTGCCTCGGAGCCTTTAAGTGGCTTCCAAGAGACCCAGTACTTC
CASEPLSGFQETQYF
>TRBV5-4|NA|TRBJ2-3|NA
TGTGCCAGCAGCCAAGGGTCCGGGGGTCCTGATACGCAGTATTTT
CASSQGSGGPDTQYF
>TRBV7-8|NA|TRBJ2-3|TRBD2
TGTGCCAGCAGCACATGGACTAGCGAGACCACTAGCACAGATACGCAGTATTTT
CASSTWTSETTSTDTQYF
>TRBV5-4|NA|TRBJ2-1|NA
TGTGCCAGCAGCTCCACTAACTACAATGAGCAGTTCTTC
CASSSTNYNEQFF
>TRBV24-1|NA|TRBJ2-1|TRBD1
TGTGCCACCAGTGATTTCCGGGACAGGGACAATGAGCAGTTCTTC
CATSDFRDRDNEQFF
>TRBV6-6|many|TRBJ2-7|NA
TGTGCCAGCAGCCTTATAGTAAGGACAGACAATTCCTACGAGCAGTACTTC
CASSLIVRTDNSYEQYF
>TRBV2|NA|TRBJ2-7|NA
TGTGCCAGCGGGACATCCTACGAGCAGTACTTC
CASGTSYEQYF
>TRBV7-8|NA|TRBJ2-1|NA
TGTGCCAGCAGCTTAGGAGGACTGTACAATGAGCAGTTCTTC
CASSLGGLYNEQFF
>TRBV7-2|NA|TRBJ2-7|NA
TGTGCCAGCAGCTTAGCGGGGGACGGCACCTACGAGCAGTACTTC
CASSLAGDGTYEQYF
>TRBV6-6|many|TRBJ1-5|NA
TGTGCCAGCAGTTACTCCGGGGGGGCCGGTCAGCCCCAGCATTTT
CASSYSGGAGQPQHF
>TRBV20-1|NA|TRBJ1-1|NA
TGCAGTGCTGGATGGACTTCGAACACTGAAGCTTTCTTT
CSAGWTSNTEAFF
>TRBV10-1|NA|TRBJ1-1|NA
TGCGCCAGCAGTCCTCGCAGGGACACTGAAGCTTTCTTT
CASSPRRDTEAFF
>TRBV5-1|many|TRBJ1-1|NA
TGCGCCAGCAGCCGGGAGGCTGGTGCGGGCACTGAAGCTTTCTTT
CASSREAGAGTEAFF
>TRBV10-3|NA|TRBJ2-7|NA
TGTGCCATCCGGGCAGGGGGGTACGAGCAGTACTTC
CAIRAGGYEQYF
>TRBV9|NA|TRBJ2-5|TRBD2
TGTGCCAGCAGCGTAGGGGCTAGCGGGGGGGCAGAGACCCAGTACTTC
CASSVGASGGAETQYF
>TRBV9|NA|TRBJ2-1|TRBD1
TGTGCCAGCAGCCTGACAGGGGCCTACAATGAGCAGTTCTTC
CASSLTGAYNEQFF
>TRBV25-1|NA|TRBJ2-7|NA
TGTGCCAGCAGTGACTCCACCAGGGGAAACGAGCAGTACTTC
CASSDSTRGNEQYF
>TRBV11-2|NA|TRBJ2-5|TRBD2
TGTGCCAGCAGCCGGGGACTAGCGGGGGGAGGAGAGACCCAGTACTTC
CASSRGLAGGGETQYF
>TRBV6-5|few|TRBJ2-2|NA
TGTGCCAGCAGCTCCCGGCCCCCTTGGGTAGCATACACCGGGGAGCTGTTTTTT
CASSSRPPWVAYTGELFF
>TRBV9|many|TRBJ2-3|NA
TGTGCCAGCAGCGTAGTGGCAGGGCACACAGATACGCAGTATTTT
CASSVVAGHTDTQYF